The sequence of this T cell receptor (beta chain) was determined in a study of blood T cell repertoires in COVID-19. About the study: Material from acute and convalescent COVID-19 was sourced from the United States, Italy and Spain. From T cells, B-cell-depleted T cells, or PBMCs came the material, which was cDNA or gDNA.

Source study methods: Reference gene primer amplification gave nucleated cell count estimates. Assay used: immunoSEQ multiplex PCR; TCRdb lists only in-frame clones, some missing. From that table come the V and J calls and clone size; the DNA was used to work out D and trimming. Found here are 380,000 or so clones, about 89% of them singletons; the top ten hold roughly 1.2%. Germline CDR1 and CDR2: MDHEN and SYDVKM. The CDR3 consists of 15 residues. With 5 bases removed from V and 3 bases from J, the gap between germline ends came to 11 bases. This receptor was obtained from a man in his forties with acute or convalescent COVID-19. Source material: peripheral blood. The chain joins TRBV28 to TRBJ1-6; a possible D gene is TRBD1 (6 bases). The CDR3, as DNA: TGTGCCAGCAGTCCACAGGGTAGCTATAATTCACCCCTCCACTTT. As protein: CASSPQGSYNSPLHF.